Presented here are 16 T cell receptor beta chains from one specimen sequenced in a study of blood T cell repertoires in COVID-19. Clones were read by immunoSEQ multiplex PCR, and TCRdb kept only the in-frame ones, dropping some. The sample has 100,000 or so clones, about 90% seen once; the top ten hold about 20%. What was sequenced was peripheral blood. The origin of the receptors is a human donor in a cohort sampled during active COVID-19.

This clone was counted a few times. The V gene is TRBV5-5, the J gene TRBJ1-4, with 11 bases aligning to TRBD1. The germline gives CDR1 SGHKS, CDR2 YYEKEE (reference sequence). The CDR3 totals 17 residues. The V and J ends lost 1 base and 3 bases, in that order; junction bases with no gene match: 5. CDR3 DNA sequence: TGTGCCAGCAGCTTGCGGACAGGGGGCATGGCTAATGAAAAACTGTTTTTT. The encoded protein is CASSLRTGGMANEKLFF.

This chain links TRBV7-9 with TRBJ2-7, with 8 bases lining up with TRBD1. CDR3 length: 14 residues. Germline V lookup: CDR1 SEHNR, CDR2 FQNEAQ (reference sequence). V shed 5 bases and J 2 bases; nucleotides not matched to a gene: 5. CDR3 nucleotide sequence: TGTGCCAGCAGCAACGGACAGGGAACCTACGAGCAGTACTTC. Its translation is CASSNGQGTYEQYF.

V usage is TRBV18 and J usage is TRBJ1-1, with a possible D match to TRBD1 (5 bases). V was cut by 4 bases and J by 1 base, with 13 bases left in between. The CDR3 runs to 15 residues. CDR1 KGHSH and CDR2 LQKENI come from the germline V gene. The CDR3 nucleotides are TGTGCCAGCTCACTCCAGGGCACTCGGAACACTGAAGCTTTCTTT. Translated: CASSLQGTRNTEAFF.

The rearrangement joins TRBV19 to TRBJ2-7, with D perhaps matching TRBD2 (6 bases). The germline V gene encodes CDR1 LNHDA and CDR2 SQIVND (reference sequence). The CDR3 is 14 residues long. V was trimmed by 6 bases and J by 0 bases, leaving 12 bases between them. CDR3: CASSDSGTSYEQYF. CDR3 DNA: TGTGCCAGTAGCGATAGCGGAACCTCCTACGAGCAGTACTTC.

DNA for the CDR3: TGTGCCAGCAGCCAAGCCGGAGGGGGCGGACAACAGCCCCAGCATTTT. This sequence encodes CASSQAGGGGQQPQHF. The rearrangement links TRBV3-1 (or the pseudogene TRBV3-2) to TRBJ1-5, with 7 bases aligning to TRBD1. Germline-derived CDR1 and CDR2 are LGHDT and YNNKEL (reference sequence). CDR3 length: 16 residues. V dropped 1 base and J dropped 7; count of bases not matched to a gene: 10.

The genes are TRBV7-9 and TRBJ2-7, with D tentatively TRBD2 (6 bases). Germline loops: CDR1 SEHNR, CDR2 FQNEAQ (reference sequence). The CDR3 loop spans 13 amino acids. The V end was cut by 5 bases, the J end by 2 bases, with 10 bases between. CDR3 sequence (DNA): TGTGCCAGCAGCAACGGGGGACCCTACGAGCAGTACTTC. This gives the protein CASSNGGPYEQYF. The complete variable domain, with remaining parts taken from reference TRBV7-9 and TRBJ2-7, reads DTGVSQNPRHKITKRGQNVTFRCDPISEHNRLYWYRQTLGQGPEFLTYFQNEAQLEKSRLLSDRFSAERPKGSFSTLEIQRTEQGDSAMYLCASSNGGPYEQYFGPGTRLTVT.

Concerning this clone itself: The same CDR3 is also encoded by other DNA sequences in this sample. The gene calls are TRBV5-1 and TRBJ2-1, with 7 positions matching TRBD2. The J segment lost 4 bases and the V segment lost 0 bases, leaving 4 bases of the junction unmatched. CDR1 and CDR2 from the germline V gene are SGHRS and YFSETQ. The CDR3 contains 15 residues. In DNA form, the CDR3 reads TGCGCCAGCAGCTTGGGCGGGAGTACATACAATGAGCAGTTCTTC. It specifies CASSLGGSTYNEQFF.

In DNA, the CDR3 is TGTGCCAGTAGGGGAAAAGACAGGGGCCTGGAGTACTTC. It encodes CASRGKDRGLEYF. The V call is TRBV19, the J call TRBJ2-7; TRBD1 agrees at 8 bases. Trimming cost V 6 bases and J 11 bases; bases outside gene matches: 12. The CDR3 contains 13 residues. CDR1 and CDR2 from the germline V gene are LNHDA and SQIVND (reference sequence). Full variable domain (missing parts from reference TRBV19 and TRBJ2-7): DGGITQSPKYLFRKEGQNVTLSCEQNLNHDAMYWYRQDPGQGLRLIYYSQIVNDFQKGDIAEGYSVSREKKESFPLTVTSAQKNPTAFYLCASRGKDRGLEYFGPGTRLTVT.

V is TRBV5-1 and J is TRBJ2-7, with 8 nucleotides matching TRBD1. This CDR3 is 15 amino acids long. From germline, CDR1 is SGHRS and CDR2 YFSETQ. J lost 5 bases, V lost 4 bases, and 11 bases had no gene match. CDR3: CASSTGQGKVHEQYF. DNA of the CDR3: TGCGCCAGCAGCACCGGACAGGGAAAGGTCCACGAGCAGTACTTC.

The V call is TRBV7-3, the J call TRBJ1-1; D not resolved. This CDR3 spans 13 amino acids. V lost 5 bases and J lost 3, with 10 bases in between. Germline V CDR1 and CDR2: SGHTA, FQGTGA. DNA for the CDR3: TGTGCCAGCAGCCCTTCCGTAGACACTGAAGCTTTCTTT. Amino acid sequence: CASSPSVDTEAFF.

V and J are TRBV6-5 and TRBJ1-1; the match to TRBD1 covers 9 bases. Germline CDR1 and CDR2: MNHEY and SVGAGI. The CDR3 extends over 15 amino acids. Trimming cost V 7 bases and J 1 base; bases outside gene matches: 7. The CDR3 nucleotides read TGTGCCAGCATCTACAGGGGGCTGGGGAACACTGAAGCTTTCTTT. Protein sequence: CASIYRGLGNTEAFF.

V and J are TRBV7-2 and TRBJ2-1; 8 nucleotides agree with TRBD2. CDR3 size: 15 residues. Trimming cost V 4 bases and J 9 bases; bases outside gene matches: 11. Germline CDR1 and CDR2: SGHTA and FQGNSA. The CDR3 protein is CASSSQAGVGVEQFF. The CDR3 DNA sequence: TGTGCCAGCAGCTCTCAAGCGGGAGTCGGAGTTGAGCAGTTCTTC.

The genes are TRBV7-6 and TRBJ2-3, with 15 bases matching TRBD2. The V and J ends lost 6 bases and 6 bases, in that order; junction bases with no gene match: 7. This CDR3 is built from 16 residues. The germline V gene encodes CDR1 SGHVS and CDR2 FNYEAQ. The CDR3 region is CASSLGLAGGRDTQYF. The CDR3 DNA is TGTGCCAGCAGTCTTGGACTAGCGGGAGGGCGGGATACGCAGTATTTT.

This chain links TRBV6-2 or TRBV6-3 with TRBJ2-1; the match to TRBD2 covers 7 bases. This CDR3 spans 15 amino acids. The ends lost 2 bases at V and 2 bases at J; junction bases unmatched: 3. Looked up from germline, CDR1 is MNHEY and CDR2 is SVGEGT. The CDR3 spells CASSYGGEPYNEQFF. In DNA form, the CDR3 reads TGTGCCAGCAGTTACGGGGGGGAGCCCTACAATGAGCAGTTCTTC.

The chain employs TRBV5-5 and TRBJ2-2; TRBD2 might be the D (6 bases). The CDR3 length is 17 residues. Germline V gives CDR1 SGHKS, CDR2 YYEKEE (reference sequence). Trimming removed 0 bases at V and 13 bases at J, with 25 bases between. This chain's CDR3 is CASSLELGSGRGLGLFF. CDR3 bases: TGTGCCAGCAGCTTGGAGTTAGGTAGCGGAAGAGGATTGGGGCTGTTTTTT.

The chain uses TRBV6-2 or TRBV6-3 and TRBJ2-1; 11 bases are a match to TRBD2. There are 15 residues in the CDR3. With 4 bases clipped from V and 6 bases from J, the junction kept 5 bases outside the gene matches. Germline V lookup: CDR1 MNHEY, CDR2 SVGEGT. The CDR3, as DNA: TGTGCCAGCAGTTTAGCGGGAGGGCCTCTCAATGAGCAGTTCTTC. Translation: CASSLAGGPLNEQFF.